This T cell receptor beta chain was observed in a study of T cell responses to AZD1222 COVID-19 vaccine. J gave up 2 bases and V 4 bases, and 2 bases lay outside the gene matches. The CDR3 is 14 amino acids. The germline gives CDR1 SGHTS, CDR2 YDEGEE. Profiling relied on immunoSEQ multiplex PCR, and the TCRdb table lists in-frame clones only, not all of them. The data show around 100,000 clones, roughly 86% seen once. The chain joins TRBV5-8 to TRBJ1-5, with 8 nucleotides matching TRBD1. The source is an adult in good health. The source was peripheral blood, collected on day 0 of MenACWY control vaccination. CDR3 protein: CASSPTGGNQPQHF. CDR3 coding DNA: TGTGCCAGCAGCCCGACAGGGGGCAATCAGCCCCAGCATTTT.